This TCR beta chain came from a study of cytomegalovirus exposure and HLA in healthy donors. Study overall: From donors who were HLA-typed, an early data release held 81 million or so unique TCRs. Notes on the study in general: Reports described diagnosis of cytomegalovirus status by the classifier as highly specific and sensitive. Earlier findings revealed that most TCR beta V segments proved productive either about 90% or about 30% of the time. At a 0.05 false discovery rate, a later analysis found 15,000 to 20,000 TCR beta sequences to be associated with HLA alleles.

The germline CDR1 and CDR2 sequences are LNHDA and SQIVND (reference sequence). The CDR3 runs to 13 residues. V gave up 2 bases and J gave up 3 bases; unmatched junction bases: 1. 13 Jbeta primers and 60 Vbeta primers were used for the PCR. TCRdb's copy holds only in-frame clones and misses some; the assay was immunoSEQ multiplex PCR. The sample lists 100,000 to 150,000 clones, 6.5% to 9.5% seen once, with 5% to 6.5% in the top ten. As to this clone: Its specificity is not known. Other DNA sequences of this sample code for an identical CDR3.

Sequencing input: PBMCs. This clonotype originated in a woman between 40 and 50 years old in good health and CMV-seropositive. This rearrangement joins TRBV19 to TRBJ2-7; 7 positions match TRBD2. The CDR3 region has the DNA TGTGCCAGTAGTATAACGGGGGGCTACGAGCAGTACTTC. It codes for CASSITGGYEQYF. The whole variable domain, filled in from reference TRBV19 and TRBJ2-7, reads DGGITQSPKYLFRKEGQNVTLSCEQNLNHDAMYWYRQDPGQGLRLIYYSQIVNDFQKGDIAEGYSVSREKKESFPLTVTSAQKNPTAFYLCASSITGGYEQYFGPGTRLTVT.